Each of the 19 T cell receptor beta chains below was sequenced from the same sample in a study of blood T cell repertoires in COVID-19. Only in-frame clones appear in the TCRdb table, and some are missing; sequencing was by immunoSEQ multiplex PCR. The sample lists over 200,000 clones, roughly 85% occurring once. Sequencing was done on a sample of PBMCs or T cells enriched from blood (not recorded which). The receptor source for this set is a woman between 50 and 59 years old who had recovered from COVID-19.

The chain recombines TRBV29-1 with TRBJ2-5; 9 nucleotides line up with TRBD1. The CDR3 spans 12 residues. Germline CDR1 reads SQVTM; CDR2 reads ANQGSEA. V shed 8 bases and J 3 bases; nucleotides not matched to a gene: 4. CDR3 nucleotides: TGCAGCCTCCGGACAGGGGAAGAGACCCAGTACTTC. Amino acid sequence: CSLRTGEETQYF.

The V and J genes are TRBV18 and TRBJ2-7; TRBD1 aligns across 11 bases. The CDR3 is 14 amino acids. The trim removed 3 bases at V and 3 bases at J, leaving 1 base unmatched. The germline CDR1 and CDR2 sequences are KGHSH and LQKENI. The CDR3 loop reads CASSPDRGRYEQYF. The CDR3 DNA reads as TGTGCCAGCTCACCGGACAGGGGGCGCTACGAGCAGTACTTC. The complete variable domain, with remaining parts taken from reference TRBV18 and TRBJ2-7, reads NAGVMQNPRHLVRRRGQEARLRCSPMKGHSHVYWYRQLPEEGLKFMVYLQKENIIDESGMPKERFSAEFPKEGPSILRIQQVVRGDSAAYFCASSPDRGRYEQYFGPGTRLTVT.

The chain links TRBV3-1 (or the pseudogene TRBV3-2) to TRBJ1-4; D uncertain. This CDR3 has 17 amino acids. V dropped 3 bases and J dropped 0 bases, with 14 bases sitting between them. CDR1 and CDR2 (germline): LGHDT, YNNKEL (reference sequence). The CDR3 loop is CASSHSQSDATNEKLFF. DNA for the CDR3: TGTGCCAGCAGCCATTCCCAGAGCGACGCAACTAATGAAAAACTGTTTTTT.

This chain uses TRBV2 with TRBJ2-6; D might be TRBD2 (6 bases). Trimming shortened V by 6 bases and J by 1 base, and 13 bases separated the two germline ends. The CDR3 is made up of 16 amino acids. Germline-derived CDR1 and CDR2 are SNHLY and FYNNEI. This CDR3 reads CASRPTGGSGANVLTF. CDR3 nucleotides: TGTGCCAGCAGACCAACCGGGGGATCTGGGGCCAACGTCCTGACTTTC.

Only one count was recorded for this clone. The chain couples TRBV5-1 to TRBJ1-1; maybe TRBD1 (5 bases). The V end lost 0 bases, the J end lost 6 bases, and 15 bases lay between the germline ends. CDR1 and CDR2 (germline): SGHRS, YFSETQ. CDR3 size: 15 residues. CDR3 DNA: TGCGCCAGCAGCTTGGCCCTTTCAGGGTTTGCTGAAGCTTTCTTT. Encoded protein: CASSLALSGFAEAFF.

J is TRBJ1-2 and V is TRBV7-2; tentative D call: TRBD1 (6 bases). The V and J ends lost 2 bases and 1 base respectively, with 11 bases between them. The CDR3 is made up of 15 amino acids. Germline assignment: CDR1 SGHTA and CDR2 FQGNSA. The CDR3 spells CASSLQGNLNYGYTF. CDR3 nucleotides: TGTGCCAGCAGCTTACAGGGGAATCTTAACTATGGCTACACCTTC.

The chain is built from TRBV14 and TRBJ1-6; 7 bases agree with TRBD1. Germline values: CDR1 SGHDN, CDR2 FVKESK. This CDR3 contains 15 residues. The J segment lost 8 bases and the V segment lost 1 base, leaving 5 bases of the junction unmatched. Here the CDR3 DNA reads TGTGCCAGCAGCCAAGCCCGGGACAGATATTCACCCCTCCACTTT. Amino acids: CASSQARDRYSPLHF. Complete variable domain (other parts from reference TRBV14 and TRBJ1-6): EAGVTQFPSHSVIEKGQTVTLRCDPISGHDNLYWYRRVMGKEIKFLLHFVKESKQDESGMPNNRFLAERTGGTYSTLKVQPAELEDSGVYFCASSQARDRYSPLHFGNGTRLTVT.

The chain carries TRBV9 and TRBJ1-2, with D uncertain. Germline CDR1 reads SGDLS; CDR2 reads YYNGEE. The CDR3 is 12 amino acids. Trimming took 3 bases from V and 6 from J, leaving 9 bases between them. Written as DNA, the CDR3 is TGTGCCAGCAGCGCCGAGGAGAATGGCTACACCTTC. It codes for CASSAEENGYTF.

The V call is TRBV7-9, the J call TRBJ2-2; maybe TRBD1 (5 bases). V lost 3 bases and J lost 4, with 9 bases in between. Germline lookup yields CDR1 SEHNR and CDR2 FQNEAQ (reference sequence). The length of the CDR3 is 14 residues. CDR3 DNA sequence: TGTGCCAGCAGCTTTTCAGGGATCACCGGGGAGCTGTTTTTT. Translating gives CASSFSGITGELFF.

This chain uses TRBV7-9 with TRBJ1-6; D might be TRBD1 (5 bases). Trimming removed 5 bases at V and 9 bases at J, with 11 bases between. Germline V lookup: CDR1 SEHNR, CDR2 FQNEAQ (reference sequence). The CDR3 runs 13 residues. CDR3 region: CASSQGVGSPLHF. Here the CDR3 DNA reads TGTGCCAGCAGCCAAGGGGTCGGTTCACCCCTCCACTTT.

This clone was seen only once. V gene TRBV2 combines with J gene TRBJ2-2; maybe TRBD1 (6 bases). This CDR3 has 14 residues. The V end was cut by 4 bases, the J end by 7 bases, with 13 bases between. CDR1 is SNHLY, CDR2 FYNNEI, per germline. The CDR3 sequence is CASSGTGNNGELFF. The CDR3, as DNA: TGTGCCAGCAGTGGTACAGGGAATAACGGGGAGCTGTTTTTT.

This chain joins TRBV5-1 and TRBJ2-3, with 8 bases matching TRBD2. The CDR3 extends over 12 amino acids. J lost 9 bases, V lost 6 bases, and 6 bases had no gene match. The germline V gene has CDR1 SGHRS and CDR2 YFSETQ. The CDR3 protein is CASKAGVGTQYF. The CDR3 region has the DNA TGCGCCAGCAAAGCGGGAGTAGGCACGCAGTATTTT.

The chain is built from TRBV3-1 (or the pseudogene TRBV3-2) and TRBJ1-1; a possible D gene is TRBD1 (6 bases). This CDR3 spans 12 amino acids. Germline V gene sequence: CDR1 LGHDT, CDR2 YNNKEL (reference sequence). V was clipped by 5 bases and J by 5 bases, with 9 bases between them. The CDR3, as DNA: TGTGCCAGCAGCTCGACAGGTACTGAAGCTTTCTTT. It codes for CASSSTGTEAFF.

The rearrangement links TRBV6-5 to TRBJ1-5; 7 bases line up with TRBD1. The V segment lost 5 bases and the J segment 7 bases; nucleotides outside the gene matches: 11. The CDR3 has 15 residues. CDR1 is MNHEY, CDR2 SVGAGI, per germline. The CDR3 reads CASSHTTGSKQPQHF. In nucleotides, the CDR3 is TGTGCCAGCAGTCATACGACAGGGTCGAAGCAGCCCCAGCATTTT.

This chain joins TRBV7-9 and TRBJ1-2; D call uncertain. CDR1 is SEHNR, CDR2 FQNEAQ, per germline (reference sequence). The CDR3 loop spans 14 amino acids. V was pared by 6 bases and J by 5 bases, with 16 bases between. The chain's CDR3 is CASSPESFRYGYTF. The CDR3 nucleotides are TGTGCCAGCAGTCCCGAATCTTTTCGGTATGGCTACACCTTC.

V and J are TRBV18 and TRBJ2-7; 9 bases map to TRBD2. V shed 2 bases, J shed 6 bases, and the junction held 8 bases outside the gene matches. CDR3 length equals 15 residues. Germline V gives CDR1 KGHSH, CDR2 LQKENI. The CDR3 DNA sequence: TGTGCCAGCTCACCATTATCTAGCGGGGTTCGCGAGCAGTACTTC. As protein: CASSPLSSGVREQYF.

This chain joins TRBV5-1 and TRBJ1-2, with D perhaps matching TRBD1 (5 bases). Germline V gene data show CDR1 as SGHRS and CDR2 as YFSETQ. The CDR3 totals 13 residues. The V and J ends lost 3 bases and 2 bases respectively, with 8 bases between them. CDR3 in amino acids: CASSSDTNYGYTF. In DNA, the CDR3 is TGCGCCAGCAGCTCGGACACAAACTATGGCTACACCTTC.

This rearrangement joins TRBV18 to TRBJ1-1, with D perhaps TRBD1 (5 bases). Germline lookup yields CDR1 KGHSH and CDR2 LQKENI. The V gene lost 3 bases and the J gene lost 1 base, with 6 bases spanning the gap. CDR3 length: 13 amino acids. The CDR3 sequence is CASSPTANTEAFF. The CDR3 DNA sequence: TGTGCCAGCTCACCGACAGCGAACACTGAAGCTTTCTTT.

The rearrangement uses TRBV14 and TRBJ1-1; D call uncertain. The CDR3 totals 14 residues. CDR1 SGHDN and CDR2 FVKESK come from the germline V gene. V was clipped by 0 bases and J by 0 bases, with 5 bases between them. The CDR3, as DNA: TGTGCCAGCAGCCAAGACAGAATGAACACTGAAGCTTTCTTT. This sequence encodes CASSQDRMNTEAFF.